One sample yielded the 30 T cell receptor beta chains listed below, sequenced in a study of T cells in localized non-small cell lung cancer. Sequencing used immunoSEQ multiplex PCR; TCRdb keeps in-frame clones, though not all of them. Of more than 40,000 clones in the sample, about 88% were seen once. This material consisted of PBMCs, taken before any cancer treatment. The receptors were sampled from a man aged 40 to 70 with stage II lung adenocarcinoma.

The gene calls are TRBV7-3 and TRBJ2-2, with 7 bases lining up with TRBD1. The CDR3 runs to 14 residues. V was pared by 5 bases and J by 7 bases, with 7 bases of the junction left unmatched. Germline lookup yields CDR1 SGHTA and CDR2 FQGTGA. CDR3 amino acids: CASSPQGDGGELFF. The DNA for the CDR3 is TGTGCCAGCAGCCCTCAGGGGGACGGCGGGGAGCTGTTTTTT.

This chain joins TRBV6-5 and TRBJ1-3; 7 bases are shared with TRBD1. The CDR3 loop spans 14 amino acids. Germline CDR1 reads MNHEY; CDR2 reads SVGAGI. Trimming removed 5 bases from V and 4 bases from J; junction bases left unmatched: 5. The CDR3 is CASSSDRVGNTIYF. In nucleotides, the CDR3 is TGTGCCAGCAGTAGCGACAGGGTGGGAAACACCATATATTTT.

V gene TRBV5-6 combines with J gene TRBJ2-5; TRBD2 matches 15 bases. J gave up 0 bases and V 4 bases, and 10 bases lay outside the gene matches. Germline CDR1 is SGHDT and CDR2 is YYEEEE. The CDR3 extends over 19 amino acids. The CDR3 bases are TGTGCCAGCAGCCTTGGGACTAGCGGGGGGCCACTGTACCAAGAGACCCAGTACTTC. This codes for CASSLGTSGGPLYQETQYF.

The chain combines TRBV28 with TRBJ2-5, with D perhaps matching TRBD1 or TRBD2 (5 bases each). The CDR3 sequence is 15 residues long. V lost 8 bases to trimming and J lost 1 base, with 17 bases between them. Germline loops: CDR1 MDHEN, CDR2 SYDVKM. In DNA, the CDR3 is TGTGCCAGCCAGCCGGGACGTAAGTTCCAAGAGACCCAGTACTTC. This gives the protein CASQPGRKFQETQYF.

This clone was seen only once. This chain links TRBV29-1 with TRBJ1-2; TRBD1 aligns across 9 bases. CDR1 is SQVTM and CDR2 is ANQGSEA in the germline V gene. The CDR3 is 13 amino acids. V shed 6 bases and J 3 bases; nucleotides not matched to a gene: 5. CDR3 in DNA: TGCAGCGTAGTGGACAGGGGACACTATGGCTACACCTTC. Residues: CSVVDRGHYGYTF.

This chain connects TRBV7-3 to TRBJ2-5; D not certain. Trimming left V 2 bases short and J 5 bases short, with 12 bases between. Germline values: CDR1 SGHTA, CDR2 FQGTGA. The CDR3 is 14 residues long. The CDR3 DNA reads TGTGCCAGCAGCTTAGATCCACAGAGCGAGACCCAGTACTTC. This sequence encodes CASSLDPQSETQYF.

V gene TRBV6-5 combines with J gene TRBJ1-2; D is uncertain. Germline V lookup: CDR1 MNHEY, CDR2 SVGAGI. This CDR3 comprises 13 residues. V lost 2 bases to trimming and J lost 3 bases, with 7 bases between them. The CDR3 here is CASSYERDYGYTF. CDR3 sequence (DNA): TGTGCCAGCAGTTACGAGAGGGACTATGGCTACACCTTC.

The chain carries TRBV12-5 and TRBJ1-3, with unresolved D. The germline gives CDR1 LGHNT, CDR2 FRNRAP. The CDR3 is made up of 17 amino acids. V lost 4 bases and J 0 bases, leaving 16 bases between the germline ends. CDR3 nucleotide sequence: TGTGCTAGTGGTTCCTCCGGACGGTCAATCTCTGGAAACACCATATATTTT. The encoded protein is CASGSSGRSISGNTIYF. The variable domain in full, completed from reference TRBV12-5 and TRBJ1-3, reads DARVTQTPRHKVTEMGQEVTMRCQPILGHNTVFWYRQTMMQGLELLAYFRNRAPLDDSGMPKDRFSAEMPDATLATLKIQPSEPRDSAVYFCASGSSGRSISGNTIYFGEGSWLTVV.

This clone was seen a few times. The rearrangement uses TRBV7-9 and TRBJ1-3; 7 bases align to TRBD1. Germline CDR1 is SEHNR and CDR2 is FQNEAQ (reference sequence). This CDR3 is 16 amino acids long. V was pared by 5 bases and J by 4 bases, with 11 bases of the junction left unmatched. The CDR3, as DNA: TGTGCCAGCAGCCCAACAGGGGAAAAAGGGGGAAACACCATATATTTT. Its protein is CASSPTGEKGGNTIYF. The variable domain in full, with the rest retrieved from reference TRBV7-9 and TRBJ1-3, is DTGVSQNPRHKITKRGQNVTFRCDPISEHNRLYWYRQTLGQGPEFLTYFQNEAQLEKSRLLSDRFSAERPKGSFSTLEIQRTEQGDSAMYLCASSPTGEKGGNTIYFGEGSWLTVV.

The J gene is TRBJ1-5, the V gene TRBV18; the D is unclear. This CDR3 has 15 amino acids. Per germline, CDR1 KGHSH and CDR2 LQKENI. V gave up 2 bases and J gave up 2 bases, with 10 bases separating them. CDR3 DNA sequence: TGTGCCAGCTCACCAGAACATCTAGGCAATCAGCCCCAGCATTTT. Amino acids: CASSPEHLGNQPQHF.

V usage is TRBV6-5 and J usage is TRBJ1-1, with 9 bases matching TRBD1. This CDR3 is 15 amino acids long. CDR1 and CDR2 from the germline V gene are MNHEY and SVGAGI. J gave up 5 bases and V 0 bases, and 4 bases lay outside the gene matches. The CDR3: CASSYSPDRGTEAFF. In DNA, the CDR3 is TGTGCCAGCAGTTACTCCCCCGACAGGGGGACTGAAGCTTTCTTT.

This clone was seen a few times. The chain joins TRBV2 to TRBJ1-5; D possibly corresponds to TRBD1 (6 bases). V was cut by 5 bases and J by 6 bases, with 17 bases left in between. CDR3 length: 15 amino acids. The germline gives CDR1 SNHLY, CDR2 FYNNEI. In DNA form, the CDR3 reads TGTGCCAGCAGTTCCCCAACACAGGGCGGTCAGCCCCAGCATTTT. It is translated as CASSSPTQGGQPQHF. Complete variable domain (other parts from reference TRBV2 and TRBJ1-5): EPEVTQTPSHQVTQMGQEVILRCVPISNHLYFYWYRQILGQKVEFLVSFYNNEISEKSEIFDDQFSVERPDGSNFTLKIRSTKLEDSAMYFCASSSPTQGGQPQHFGDGTRLSIL.

The rearrangement uses TRBV6-5 and TRBJ1-2, with D hard to call. CDR3 length equals 14 residues. The V gene lost 6 bases and the J gene lost 4 bases, with 15 bases spanning the gap. The germline gives CDR1 MNHEY, CDR2 SVGAGI. The CDR3 loop reads CASSFARGTYGYTF. DNA of the CDR3: TGTGCCAGCAGCTTCGCCCGGGGTACCTATGGCTACACCTTC.

This rearrangement joins TRBV9 to TRBJ2-5; tentatively, D is TRBD2 (7 bases). V was shortened by 7 bases and J by 4 bases, with 23 bases between the two germline ends. Germline-derived CDR1 and CDR2 are SGDLS and YYNGEE. This CDR3 spans 16 amino acids. The CDR3 sequence is CASSTTGEGDGETQYF. DNA of the CDR3: TGTGCCAGCTCGACGACGGGGGAGGGGGATGGAGAGACCCAGTACTTC.

The V call is TRBV14, the J call TRBJ1-4; no clear D gene. V lost 1 base and J lost 0, with 6 bases in between. This CDR3 is 15 amino acids long. Germline CDR1 and CDR2: SGHDN and FVKESK. CDR3 DNA: TGTGCCAGCAGCCAAGGAGGTGCAACTAATGAAAAACTGTTTTTT. It yields the protein CASSQGGATNEKLFF.

V usage is TRBV27 and J usage is TRBJ2-3; 11 nucleotides align to TRBD2. The germline V gene encodes CDR1 MNHEY and CDR2 SMNVEV (reference sequence). Losses at the gene ends were 5 bases for V and 4 bases for J; bases not matched to a gene: 5. This CDR3 contains 15 residues. The CDR3 protein is CASSISGGAADTQYF. CDR3 DNA: TGTGCCAGCAGTATTAGCGGGGGGGCCGCAGATACGCAGTATTTT.

The chain joins TRBV7-8 to TRBJ1-1; TRBD1 is a possible D gene (6 bases). Germline CDR1 reads SGHVS; CDR2 reads FQNEAQ. V gave up 5 bases and J gave up 0 bases, with 16 bases separating them. This CDR3 is 16 amino acids long. CDR3 coding DNA: TGTGCCAGCAGCCCGGCGGACAGTGACATGAACACTGAAGCTTTCTTT. This translates into CASSPADSDMNTEAFF.

The J gene is TRBJ2-1, the V gene TRBV2; tentatively, D is TRBD1 or TRBD2 (5 bases each). The CDR3 is made up of 15 amino acids. Deletions cut 6 bases from V and 5 bases from J, with 17 bases between. The germline gives CDR1 SNHLY, CDR2 FYNNEI. CDR3 nucleotides: TGTGCCAGCAGACACCGGGACCTTGGCAACAATGAGCAGTTCTTC. It codes for CASRHRDLGNNEQFF.

This clone is labeled as medium-sized. The chain carries TRBV4-1 and TRBJ1-2, with TRBD1 as a possible D gene (5 bases). V was cut by 0 bases and J by 8 bases, with 16 bases left in between. The CDR3 is made up of 15 amino acids. Germline V gene data show CDR1 as MGHRA and CDR2 as YSYEKL. CDR3 amino acids: CASSQEIEPGQGYTF. Written as DNA, the CDR3 is TGCGCCAGCAGCCAAGAAATCGAGCCAGGGCAAGGCTACACCTTC.

This clone is a singleton in its sample. Distinct nucleotide sequences in the sample also encode this CDR3. The chain uses TRBV6-1 and TRBJ1-2; the D is unclear. The V gene lost 6 bases and the J gene lost 3 bases, with 8 bases spanning the gap. The germline V gene encodes CDR1 MNHNS and CDR2 SASEGT. The CDR3 covers 12 residues. CDR3 sequence reads: CASSEPDYGYTF. The DNA for the CDR3 is TGTGCCAGCAGCGAACCGGACTATGGCTACACCTTC.

About this clone itself: The junction differs from germline at one of its ends, possibly a read error. The chain joins TRBV28 to TRBJ1-2; TRBD1 aligns across 7 bases. Germline CDR1 is MDHEN and CDR2 is SYDVKM. The CDR3 covers 15 residues. CDR3 in amino acids: CASRLVAGTAGSSAF. The CDR3 DNA reads as TGTGCCAGCAGACTCGTCGCCGGGACAGCCGGTAGTAGTGCCTTC.

The V call is TRBV10-2, the J call TRBJ2-3, with 9 bases identical to TRBD2. V shed 3 bases and J 1 base; nucleotides not matched to a gene: 2. CDR3 length: 15 amino acids. Germline V gene sequence: CDR1 WSHSY, CDR2 SAAADI. The CDR3 region has the DNA TGCGCCAGCAGTGATAGGACTAGCGGCACAGATACGCAGTATTTT. This sequence encodes CASSDRTSGTDTQYF.

V is TRBV5-4 and J is TRBJ2-1; 7 bases align to TRBD2. The V segment lost 1 base and the J segment 8 bases; nucleotides outside the gene matches: 3. This CDR3 contains 13 residues. From germline, CDR1 is SGHNT and CDR2 YYREEE (reference sequence). As DNA, the CDR3 is TGTGCCAGCAGCTTGTGGGGGGGAGATGAGCAGTTCTTC. Its translation: CASSLWGGDEQFF. The complete variable domain, with remaining parts taken from reference TRBV5-4 and TRBJ2-1, reads ETGVTQSPTHLIKTRGQQVTLRCSSQSGHNTVSWYQQALGQGPQFIFQYYREEENGRGNFPPRFSGLQFPNYSSELNVNALELDDSALYLCASSLWGGDEQFFGPGTRLTVL.

V is TRBV5-6 and J is TRBJ1-2; tentative D call: TRBD1 (5 bases). In germline, CDR1 is SGHDT, CDR2 YYEEEE. The CDR3 consists of 15 residues. The V end lost 3 bases, the J end lost 8 bases, and 20 bases lay between the germline ends. The DNA for the CDR3 is TGTGCCAGCAGCTCCCTGACAGCAGCGACCGGAGGCTACACCTTC. Residues: CASSSLTAATGGYTF.

The rearrangement joins TRBV5-6 to TRBJ1-6; the match to TRBD1 covers 12 bases. Germline values: CDR1 SGHDT, CDR2 YYEEEE. Trimming at V came to 2 bases and at J to 10 bases, leaving 1 base not matched to a gene. The CDR3 runs 14 residues. The CDR3 loop reads CASSFGTGGSPLHF. The CDR3 nucleotides are TGTGCCAGCAGCTTCGGGACAGGGGGCTCACCCCTCCACTTT.

The V and J genes are TRBV28 and TRBJ1-4, with a possible D match to TRBD1 (6 bases). The CDR3 covers 14 residues. V lost 8 bases to trimming and J lost 5 bases, with 15 bases between them. Germline values: CDR1 MDHEN, CDR2 SYDVKM. This CDR3 is CASSRGQTNEKLFF. CDR3 sequence (DNA): TGTGCCAGCTCTCGGGGGCAGACCAATGAAAAACTGTTTTTT.

This clone was detected once. CDR3 in amino acids: CASTSPLIGSSSYTF. The CDR3 coding sequence is TGTGCCAGCACGTCCCCACTGATCGGCAGTTCCAGCTACACCTTC. This chain joins TRBV6-5 and TRBJ1-2; D unclear. Germline V lookup: CDR1 MNHEY, CDR2 SVGAGI. The ends were cut back, 7 bases at V and 9 bases at J, with 24 bases in the middle. This CDR3 has 15 amino acids.

V and J are TRBV9 and TRBJ1-1; the match to TRBD1 covers 7 bases. V was clipped by 0 bases and J by 3 bases; unmatched bases: 14. The CDR3 length is 18 residues. Per germline, CDR1 SGDLS and CDR2 YYNGEE. The CDR3 coding sequence is TGTGCCAGCAGCGTAGGGTGGGTAGGGGGCATGTTTGACACTGAAGCTTTCTTT. Translated, it gives CASSVGWVGGMFDTEAFF.

The genes are TRBV6-1 and TRBJ2-2; no clear D. The length of the CDR3 is 15 residues. V gave up 8 bases and J gave up 0 bases, with 13 bases separating them. From germline, CDR1 is MNHNS and CDR2 SASEGT. The CDR3 sequence is CASFSTPPNTGELFF. The CDR3 DNA is TGTGCCAGCTTTTCGACACCTCCGAACACCGGGGAGCTGTTTTTT.

This sequence joins TRBV6-5 and TRBJ2-1; D remains ambiguous. The germline V gene has CDR1 MNHEY and CDR2 SVGAGI. The V end lost 5 bases, the J end lost 10 bases, and 15 bases lay between the germline ends. The CDR3 sequence is 13 residues long. CDR3 sequence reads: CASSPTQQREQFF. Here the CDR3 DNA reads TGTGCCAGCAGTCCAACACAGCAGAGAGAGCAGTTCTTC.